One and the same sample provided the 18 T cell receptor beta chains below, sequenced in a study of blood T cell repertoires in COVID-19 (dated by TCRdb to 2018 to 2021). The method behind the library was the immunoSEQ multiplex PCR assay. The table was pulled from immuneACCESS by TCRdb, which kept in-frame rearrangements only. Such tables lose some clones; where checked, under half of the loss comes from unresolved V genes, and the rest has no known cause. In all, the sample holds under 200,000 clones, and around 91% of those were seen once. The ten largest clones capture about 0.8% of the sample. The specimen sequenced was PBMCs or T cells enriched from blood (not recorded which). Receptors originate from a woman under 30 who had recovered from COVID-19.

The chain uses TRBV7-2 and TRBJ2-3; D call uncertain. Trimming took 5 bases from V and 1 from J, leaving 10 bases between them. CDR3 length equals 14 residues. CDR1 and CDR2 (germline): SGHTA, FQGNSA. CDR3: CASSTPQRTDTQYF. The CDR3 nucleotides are TGTGCCAGCAGCACGCCACAACGCACAGATACGCAGTATTTT.

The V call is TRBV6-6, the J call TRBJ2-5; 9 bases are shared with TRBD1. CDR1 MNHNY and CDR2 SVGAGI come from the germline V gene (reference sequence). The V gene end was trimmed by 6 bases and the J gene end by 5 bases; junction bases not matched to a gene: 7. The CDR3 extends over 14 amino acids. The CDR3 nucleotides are TGTGCCAGCAGGGACAGGGGTTCATGGGAGACCCAGTACTTC. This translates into CASRDRGSWETQYF.

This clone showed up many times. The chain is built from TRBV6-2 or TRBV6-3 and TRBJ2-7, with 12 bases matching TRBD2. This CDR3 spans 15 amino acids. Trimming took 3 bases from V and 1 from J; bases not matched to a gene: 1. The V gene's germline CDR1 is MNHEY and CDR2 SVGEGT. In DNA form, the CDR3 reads TGTGCCAGCAGTTATGGACTAGCGGGATCCTACGAGCAGTACTTC. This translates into CASSYGLAGSYEQYF.

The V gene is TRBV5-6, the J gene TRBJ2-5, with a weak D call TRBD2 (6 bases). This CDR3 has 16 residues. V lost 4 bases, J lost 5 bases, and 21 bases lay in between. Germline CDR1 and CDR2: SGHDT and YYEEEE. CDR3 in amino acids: CASSLTRFGAGETQYF. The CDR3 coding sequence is TGTGCCAGCAGCCTGACCCGGTTTGGGGCGGGGGAGACCCAGTACTTC.

The CDR3 bases are TGTGCCAGTACGGCGACAGCAAACACCGGGGAGCTGTTTTTT. Translated, it gives CASTATANTGELFF. V and J are TRBV2 and TRBJ2-2; D might be TRBD1 (5 bases). CDR3 length: 14 residues. The V end lost 9 bases, the J end lost 2 bases, and 13 bases lay between the germline ends. Germline-derived CDR1 and CDR2 are SNHLY and FYNNEI.

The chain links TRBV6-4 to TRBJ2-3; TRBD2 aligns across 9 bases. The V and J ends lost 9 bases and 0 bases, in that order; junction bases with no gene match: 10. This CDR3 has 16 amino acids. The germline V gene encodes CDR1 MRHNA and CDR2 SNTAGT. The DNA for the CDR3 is TGTGCCAGTTCAGCCCTAGCGGGATCGAGCACAGATACGCAGTATTTT. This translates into CASSALAGSSTDTQYF.

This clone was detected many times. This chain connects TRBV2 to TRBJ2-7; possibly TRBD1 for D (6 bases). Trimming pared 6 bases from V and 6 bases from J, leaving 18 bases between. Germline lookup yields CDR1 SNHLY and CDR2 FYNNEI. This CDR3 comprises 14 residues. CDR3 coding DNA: TGTGCCAGCAGGCAGGGGCGTGTTACCGGCGAGCAGTACTTC. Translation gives CASRQGRVTGEQYF.

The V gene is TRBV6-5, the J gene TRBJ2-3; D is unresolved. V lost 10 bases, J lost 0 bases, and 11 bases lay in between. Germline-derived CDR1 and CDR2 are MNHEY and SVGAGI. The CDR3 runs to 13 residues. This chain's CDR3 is CATRHFSTDTQYF. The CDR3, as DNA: TGTGCCACGAGACACTTTAGCACAGATACGCAGTATTTT.

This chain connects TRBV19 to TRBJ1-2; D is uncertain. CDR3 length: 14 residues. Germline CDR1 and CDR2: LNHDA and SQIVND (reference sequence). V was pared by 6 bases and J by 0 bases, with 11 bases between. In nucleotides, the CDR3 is TGTGCCAGTAGCGTACCGGGAGCTAACTATGGCTACACCTTC. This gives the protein CASSVPGANYGYTF.

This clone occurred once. The CDR3 sequence is CASSFGGASQPQHF. The CDR3 DNA follows: TGTGCCAGCAGTTTCGGGGGGGCTAGTCAGCCCCAGCATTTT. The chain couples TRBV27 to TRBJ1-5, with D possibly being TRBD1 (6 bases). The CDR3 loop spans 14 amino acids. V was clipped by 3 bases and J by 6 bases, with 12 bases between them. Germline V gives CDR1 MNHEY, CDR2 SMNVEV (reference sequence).

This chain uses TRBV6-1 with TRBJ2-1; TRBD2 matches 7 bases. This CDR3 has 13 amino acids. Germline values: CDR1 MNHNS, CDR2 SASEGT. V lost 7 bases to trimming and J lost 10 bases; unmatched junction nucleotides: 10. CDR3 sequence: CASMEREVREQFF. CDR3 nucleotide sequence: TGTGCCAGCATGGAGCGGGAAGTAAGAGAGCAGTTCTTC.

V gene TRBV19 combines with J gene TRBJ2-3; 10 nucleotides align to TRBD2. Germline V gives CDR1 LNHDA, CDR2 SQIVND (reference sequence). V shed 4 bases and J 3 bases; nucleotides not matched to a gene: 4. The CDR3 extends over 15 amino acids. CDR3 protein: CASSTSGSRTDTQYF. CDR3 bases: TGTGCCAGTAGTACTAGCGGGAGTAGGACAGATACGCAGTATTTT.

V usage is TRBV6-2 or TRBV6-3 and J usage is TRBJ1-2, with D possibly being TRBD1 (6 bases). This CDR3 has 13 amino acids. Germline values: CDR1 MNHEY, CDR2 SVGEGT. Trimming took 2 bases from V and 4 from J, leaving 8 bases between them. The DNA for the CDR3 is TGTGCCAGCAGTTACCGGACAGTCTATGGCTACACCTTC. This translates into CASSYRTVYGYTF.

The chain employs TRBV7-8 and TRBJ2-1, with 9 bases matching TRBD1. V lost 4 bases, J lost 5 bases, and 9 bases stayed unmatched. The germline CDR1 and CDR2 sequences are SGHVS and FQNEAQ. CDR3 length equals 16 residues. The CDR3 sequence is CASSSRNRGLDNEQFF. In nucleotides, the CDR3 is TGTGCCAGCAGCTCAAGAAACAGGGGGCTGGACAATGAGCAGTTCTTC.

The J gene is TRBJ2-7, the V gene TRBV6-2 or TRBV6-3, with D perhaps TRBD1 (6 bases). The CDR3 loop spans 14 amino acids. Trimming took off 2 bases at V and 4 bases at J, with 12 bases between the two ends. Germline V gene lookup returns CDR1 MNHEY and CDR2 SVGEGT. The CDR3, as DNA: TGTGCCAGCAGTTACATCGGGACATATTACGAGCAGTACTTC. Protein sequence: CASSYIGTYYEQYF.

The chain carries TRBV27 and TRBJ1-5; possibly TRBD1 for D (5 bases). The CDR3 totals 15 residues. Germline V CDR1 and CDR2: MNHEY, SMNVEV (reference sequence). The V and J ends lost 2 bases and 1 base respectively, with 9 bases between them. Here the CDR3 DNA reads TGTGCCAGCAGTTTACGGGGGAGGAGCAATCAGCCCCAGCATTTT. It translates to CASSLRGRSNQPQHF.

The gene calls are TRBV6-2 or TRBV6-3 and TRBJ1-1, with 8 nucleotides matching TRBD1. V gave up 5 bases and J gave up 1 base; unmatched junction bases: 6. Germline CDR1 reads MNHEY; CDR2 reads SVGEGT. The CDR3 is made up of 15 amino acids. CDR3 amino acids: CASSHRGAGNTEAFF. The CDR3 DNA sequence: TGTGCCAGCAGTCACAGGGGGGCGGGGAACACTGAAGCTTTCTTT.

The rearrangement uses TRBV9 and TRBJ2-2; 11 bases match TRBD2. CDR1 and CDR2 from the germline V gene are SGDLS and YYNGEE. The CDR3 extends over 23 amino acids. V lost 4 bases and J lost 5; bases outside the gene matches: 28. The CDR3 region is CASSLRELPGLADLRGATGELFF. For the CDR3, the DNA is TGTGCCAGCAGCCTAAGAGAGCTCCCGGGACTAGCGGATCTCAGAGGCGCGACCGGGGAGCTGTTTTTT. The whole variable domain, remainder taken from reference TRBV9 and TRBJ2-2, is DSGVTQTPKHLITATGQRVTLRCSPRSGDLSVYWYQQSLDQGLQFLIQYYNGEERAKGNILERFSAQQFPDLHSELNLSSLELGDSALYFCASSLRELPGLADLRGATGELFFGEGSRLTVL.